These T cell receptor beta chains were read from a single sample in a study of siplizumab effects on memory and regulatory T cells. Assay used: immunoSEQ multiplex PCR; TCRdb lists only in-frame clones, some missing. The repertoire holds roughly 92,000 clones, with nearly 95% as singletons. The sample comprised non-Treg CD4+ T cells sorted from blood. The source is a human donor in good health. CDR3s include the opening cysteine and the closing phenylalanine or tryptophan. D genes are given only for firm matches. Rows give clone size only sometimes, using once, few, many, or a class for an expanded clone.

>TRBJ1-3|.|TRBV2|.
CASSPGTGNTIYF
TGTGCCAGCAGTCCGGGTACTGGAAACACCATATATTTT
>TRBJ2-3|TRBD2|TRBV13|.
CASSPRLAGGRKDTQYF
TGTGCCAGCAGCCCGCGACTAGCGGGGGGGCGCAAAGATACGCAGTATTTT
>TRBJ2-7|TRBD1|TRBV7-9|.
CASSGDRGVHEQYF
TGTGCCAGCAGCGGGGACAGGGGGGTCCACGAGCAGTACTTC
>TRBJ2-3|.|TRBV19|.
CASSNLGGISTDTQYF
TGTGCCAGTAGTAACCTTGGGGGAATTAGCACAGATACGCAGTATTTT
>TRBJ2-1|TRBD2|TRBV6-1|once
CASSLAGAYNEQFF
TGTGCCAGCAGTTTAGCGGGGGCCTACAATGAGCAGTTCTTC
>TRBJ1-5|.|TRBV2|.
CASSERISNQPQHF
TGTGCCAGCAGTGAACGGATTAGCAATCAGCCCCAGCATTTT
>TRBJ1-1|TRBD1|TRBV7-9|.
CASSEGTGNTEAFF
TGTGCCAGCAGCGAGGGGACAGGAAACACTGAAGCTTTCTTT
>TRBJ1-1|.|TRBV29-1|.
CSVEEARGAEAFF
TGCAGCGTTGAAGAGGCTAGGGGGGCTGAAGCTTTCTTT
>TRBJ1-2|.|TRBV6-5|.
CASSYSREGGYTF
TGTGCCAGCAGTTACTCGAGGGAGGGTGGCTACACCTTC
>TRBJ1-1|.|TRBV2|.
CASNDELNTEAFF
TGTGCCAGCAATGATGAACTGAACACTGAAGCTTTCTTT
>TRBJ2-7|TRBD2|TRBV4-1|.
CASSSSLTSGRTEQYF
TGCGCCAGCAGCTCCTCTCTGACTAGCGGGAGGACCGAGCAGTACTTC
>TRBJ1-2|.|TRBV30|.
CAWSVSGNYGYTF
TGTGCCTGGAGTGTATCGGGGAACTATGGCTACACCTTC
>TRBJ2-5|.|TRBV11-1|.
CASRLNQMGETQYF
TGTGCCAGCAGGTTAAACCAAATGGGAGAGACCCAGTACTTC